The rows below give T cell receptor beta chains drawn from one sample of a study of blood T cell repertoires in COVID-19. This table comes from immunoSEQ multiplex PCR, and its TCRdb copy is limited to in-frame clones, with some not included. Seen here are 200,000 or so clones, roughly 85% observed once, and the top ten hold roughly 3%. The material sequenced was peripheral blood. The receptors here all came from a man in his 60s with acute or convalescent COVID-19. CDR3s include the opening cysteine and the closing phenylalanine or tryptophan. D genes are given only for firm matches. A row's size may be missing; if present it is once, few, many or a size class.

clone_size: -
j_call: TRBJ2-1
v_call: TRBV20-1
d_call: -
cdr3_nt: TGCAGTGCTAGTGGCGGAGCGAGGAGGAATGAGCAGTTCTTC
cdr3_aa: CSASGGARRNEQFF

clone_size: -
j_call: TRBJ1-2
v_call: TRBV6-5
d_call: -
cdr3_nt: TGTGCCAGCAGGTTACAAGGGGCCACCTATGGCTACACCTTC
cdr3_aa: CASRLQGATYGYTF

clone_size: -
j_call: TRBJ1-6
v_call: TRBV6-6
d_call: -
cdr3_nt: TGTGCCAGCAGTCCTGGACAGTCGAATTCACCCCTCCACTTT
cdr3_aa: CASSPGQSNSPLHF

clone_size: -
j_call: TRBJ1-1
v_call: TRBV10-3
d_call: -
cdr3_nt: TGTGCCATCCGTCCCCGAGGAGGGGCTGAAGCTTTCTTT
cdr3_aa: CAIRPRGGAEAFF

clone_size: -
j_call: TRBJ1-6
v_call: TRBV2
d_call: -
cdr3_nt: TGTGCCAGCAGCGGGGACATCAATTCACCCCTCCACTTT
cdr3_aa: CASSGDINSPLHF

clone_size: -
j_call: TRBJ2-3
v_call: TRBV11-1
d_call: TRBD2
cdr3_nt: TGTGCCAGCAGCTTAGCGTCTAGCGGGATTGGCACAGATACGCAGTATTTT
cdr3_aa: CASSLASSGIGTDTQYF

clone_size: -
j_call: TRBJ1-5
v_call: TRBV27
d_call: TRBD1
cdr3_nt: TGTGCCAGCAGTCAGACAGGGTACAATCAGCCCCAGCATTTT
cdr3_aa: CASSQTGYNQPQHF

clone_size: few
j_call: TRBJ1-1
v_call: TRBV11-2
d_call: -
cdr3_nt: TGTGCCAGCAGCTTAGCGGCGGGGAGTGAAGCTTTCTTT
cdr3_aa: CASSLAAGSEAFF

clone_size: -
j_call: TRBJ2-4
v_call: TRBV4-1
d_call: -
cdr3_nt: TGCGCCAGCAGCCAAGGGGTCCAGGGGCTTGGCAAAAACATTCAGTACTTC
cdr3_aa: CASSQGVQGLGKNIQYF

clone_size: -
j_call: TRBJ1-5
v_call: TRBV29-1
d_call: -
cdr3_nt: TGCAGCGTAGGGACTGAGAATCAGCCCCAGCATTTT
cdr3_aa: CSVGTENQPQHF

clone_size: -
j_call: TRBJ2-1
v_call: TRBV5-1
d_call: -
cdr3_nt: TGCGCCAGCAGCTTGGTCCTATACGATGAGCAGTTCTTC
cdr3_aa: CASSLVLYDEQFF